A single sample gave rise to the 25 T cell receptor beta chains below, sequenced in a study of identical twins. TCRdb reprocessed the 5' RACE reads with MiXCR, giving one entry per CDR3 protein. This table has approximately 1.8 million distinct CDR3 sequences, about 32% appearing once. Sample: cord blood. These TCRs come from a newborn girl in good health.

With respect to this clonotype: The junction departs from germline at one end; a sequencing error may be responsible. The V and J genes are TRBV10-3 and TRBJ1-1; 8 bases map to TRBD1. The germline gives CDR1 ENHRY, CDR2 SYGVKD. This CDR3 region has 14 residues. CDR3 loop: CAIREDRVNTEAFF. CDR3 DNA sequence: TGTGCCATCCGTGAGGACAGGGTGAACACTGAAGCTTTCTTT.

A few counts support this clonotype. V is TRBV18 and J is TRBJ1-4; a weak D match, TRBD1 (6 bases). The V gene lost 3 bases and the J gene lost 4 bases, with 12 bases spanning the gap. CDR1 KGHSH and CDR2 LQKENI come from the germline V gene. The CDR3 extends over 15 amino acids. DNA of the CDR3: TGTGCCAGCTCACCGCAGGGGACCTTTAATGAAAAACTGTTTTTT. Residues: CASSPQGTFNEKLFF.

Only a few counts were recorded for this clonotype. The chain uses TRBV28 and TRBJ1-2; no clear D. The CDR3 totals 14 residues. Between the trimmed V and J ends, which lost 5 bases and 2 bases, there was a span of 12 bases. Germline CDR1 and CDR2: MDHEN and SYDVKM. The DNA for the CDR3 is TGTGCCAGCAGTACTCCGGTAGGGAACTATGGCTACACCTTC. Protein: CASSTPVGNYGYTF.

This sequence joins TRBV28 and TRBJ2-1; 11 bases agree with TRBD2. This CDR3 is 20 amino acids long. V gave up 3 bases and J gave up 0 bases; unmatched junction bases: 13. CDR1 is MDHEN and CDR2 is SYDVKM in the germline V gene. The CDR3 DNA follows: TGTGCCAGCAGTTTCCCGATAGCGGGAGGGCCGACCCTCTCCTACAATGAGCAGTTCTTC. As protein: CASSFPIAGGPTLSYNEQFF.

The rearrangement joins TRBV7-9 to TRBJ1-2, with 7 bases matching TRBD1. The V gene's germline CDR1 is SEHNR and CDR2 FQNEAQ (reference sequence). The CDR3 is 14 amino acids. Losses at the gene ends were 3 bases for V and 6 bases for J; bases not matched to a gene: 7. CDR3 amino acids: CASSFLTGEDGYTF. As DNA, the CDR3 is TGTGCCAGCAGCTTTCTCACAGGGGAGGATGGCTACACCTTC.

The chain has TRBV2 and TRBJ1-5; D is unclear. This CDR3 contains 17 residues. Looked up from germline, CDR1 is SNHLY and CDR2 is FYNNEI. Trimming removed 6 bases at V and 0 bases at J, with 18 bases between. CDR3: CASRGIVEVDSNQPQHF. Here the CDR3 DNA reads TGTGCCAGCAGGGGGATCGTGGAGGTCGATAGCAATCAGCCCCAGCATTTT.

V is TRBV28 and J is TRBJ1-5, with D uncertain. Deletions cut 7 bases from V and 2 bases from J, with 15 bases between. The germline gives CDR1 MDHEN, CDR2 SYDVKM. This CDR3 contains 15 residues. CDR3 nucleotides: TGTGCCAGCACCTTCTTGGGATCGGGCAATCAGCCCCAGCATTTT. Amino acids: CASTFLGSGNQPQHF.

This clonotype showed up just a few times. The chain carries TRBV20-1 and TRBJ2-7; D gene uncertain. Trimming shortened V by 3 bases and J by 6 bases, and 15 bases separated the two germline ends. The CDR3 runs to 13 residues. The V gene's germline CDR1 is DFQATT and CDR2 SNEGSKA (reference sequence). CDR3 sequence reads: CSASPRPRVEQYF. CDR3 coding DNA: TGCAGTGCTAGCCCCAGGCCCCGAGTCGAGCAGTACTTC.

This clonotype was picked up many times. The CDR3 spells CASRRLGQETQYF. The CDR3 DNA is TGTGCCAGCAGAAGACTTGGCCAAGAGACCCAGTACTTC. This chain links TRBV3-1 with TRBJ2-5, with no clear D. The V end lost 6 bases, the J end lost 1 base, and 9 bases lay between the germline ends. Germline CDR1 reads LGHDT; CDR2 reads YNNKEL (reference sequence). The CDR3 sequence is 13 residues long.

This clonotype was seen a few times. A read error is possible here, since a much larger clone lies one base away. V gene TRBV29-1 combines with J gene TRBJ1-2, with D perhaps matching TRBD1 (5 bases). CDR3 length: 11 residues. Trimming left V 4 bases short and J 3 bases short, with 6 bases between. The germline V gene encodes CDR1 SQVTM and CDR2 ANQGSEA. CDR3 sequence: CSVAGYYGYTF. The CDR3 DNA follows: TGCAGCGTTGCAGGGTACTATGGCTACACCTTC.

This clonotype was found many times. The V call is TRBV4-1, the J call TRBJ2-4; 9 bases align to TRBD2. Trimming removed 6 bases from V and 9 bases from J; junction bases left unmatched: 6. From germline, CDR1 is MGHRA and CDR2 YSYEKL. This CDR3 has 13 amino acids. The CDR3 nucleotides read TGCGCCAGCAGGGGACTAGCCGATCCCATTCAGTACTTC. Translation: CASRGLADPIQYF.

This clonotype was recorded a few times. The chain employs TRBV12-5 and TRBJ2-5, with TRBD2 matching over 11 bases. V was clipped by 1 base and J by 2 bases; unmatched bases: 6. Germline V gene data show CDR1 as LGHNT and CDR2 as FRNRAP. There are 17 residues in the CDR3. The CDR3 sequence is CASGLAIAGGIQETQYF. In DNA form, the CDR3 reads TGTGCTAGTGGTTTGGCCATAGCGGGAGGGATACAAGAGACCCAGTACTTC.

This clonotype was seen repeatedly, ten times or more. The chain combines TRBV27 with TRBJ1-2, with D tentatively TRBD1 (5 bases). The V gene's germline CDR1 is MNHEY and CDR2 SMNVEV (reference sequence). The V gene lost 2 bases and the J gene lost 4 bases, with 11 bases spanning the gap. The CDR3 runs 14 residues. CDR3 sequence: CASSLTGGSYGYTF. DNA for the CDR3: TGTGCCAGCAGTTTAACAGGAGGGAGCTATGGCTACACCTTC.

This clonotype has a count of ten or more. V is TRBV27 and J is TRBJ2-3; 8 nucleotides align to TRBD1. Germline CDR1 MNHEY, CDR2 SMNVEV (reference sequence). With 1 base clipped from V and 5 bases from J, the junction kept 5 bases outside the gene matches. This CDR3 is 15 amino acids long. The CDR3 region is CASSLFPGGGDTQYF. The CDR3 DNA reads as TGTGCCAGCAGTTTATTTCCAGGGGGCGGAGATACGCAGTATTTT.

This clonotype showed up just a few times. The chain combines TRBV12-3 or TRBV12-4 with TRBJ2-1; maybe TRBD2 (6 bases). The germline V and J ends were trimmed by 11 bases and 7 bases, with 15 bases remaining between them. The CDR3 contains 12 residues. This CDR3 reads CAPGSGLNEQFF. The CDR3, as DNA: TGTGCCCCGGGGAGCGGGCTTAATGAGCAGTTCTTC.

This chain uses TRBV3-1 with TRBJ2-3, with a possible D match to TRBD2 (6 bases). The germline CDR1 and CDR2 sequences are LGHDT and YNNKEL (reference sequence). V lost 3 bases and J 0 bases, leaving 13 bases between the germline ends. The CDR3 sequence is 16 residues long. The CDR3 nucleotides are TGTGCCAGCAGCCAGGCGGCGGGGCCTAGCACAGATACGCAGTATTTT. Its translation: CASSQAAGPSTDTQYF.

This clonotype was counted only a few times. The V call is TRBV20-1, the J call TRBJ1-2, with D tentatively TRBD1 (6 bases). Germline CDR1 reads DFQATT; CDR2 reads SNEGSKA (reference sequence). CDR3 size: 9 residues. The germline V and J ends were trimmed by 5 bases and 11 bases, with 9 bases remaining between them. Here the CDR3 DNA reads TGCAGTGCTGGGACACTTTACACCTTC. This encodes CSAGTLYTF.

Turning to this clonotype: Since a much larger clone is just one base distant, this may be a read error. The chain joins TRBV13 to TRBJ1-2; D gene unclear. CDR1 and CDR2 (germline): PRHDT, FYEKMQ (reference sequence). This CDR3 comprises 9 residues. V was shortened by 10 bases and J by 4 bases, with 4 bases between the two germline ends. CDR3 sequence (DNA): TGTGCCAAAGGCTATGGCTACACCTTC. It encodes CAKGYGYTF.

The chain recombines TRBV4-2 with TRBJ2-7, with 7 bases aligning to TRBD2. Germline CDR1 reads LGHNA; CDR2 reads YNFKEQ. Germline trimming cut 2 bases from V and 7 bases from J; bases unmatched to any gene: 8. CDR3 length equals 14 residues. Here the CDR3 DNA reads TGTGCCAGCAGCCAACCCCCTTCGGGGGGTGAGCAGTACTTC. As protein: CASSQPPSGGEQYF.

This clonotype occurred many times. At one boundary the junction diverges from the germline segment, which might be a read error. The chain recombines TRBV7-7 with TRBJ2-5, with TRBD2 matching over 10 bases. Germline lookup yields CDR1 SSHAT and CDR2 FNYEAQ (reference sequence). The CDR3 sequence is 13 residues long. The CDR3 region is CASSGLAEETQYF. The CDR3 DNA is TGTGCTAGCAGCGGACTAGCGGAAGAGACCCAGTACTTC.

The rearrangement joins TRBV20-1 to TRBJ2-1; 9 positions agree with TRBD1. The CDR3 is 14 amino acids. Germline CDR1 and CDR2: DFQATT and SNEGSKA (reference sequence). J lost 7 bases, V lost 3 bases, and 7 bases had no gene match. The CDR3: CSASGGQGWNEQFF. Here the CDR3 DNA reads TGCAGTGCTAGCGGGGGACAGGGCTGGAATGAGCAGTTCTTC.

The chain combines TRBV12-5 with TRBJ2-1; 9 bases are shared with TRBD2. The V and J ends lost 0 bases and 1 base, in that order; junction bases with no gene match: 7. The CDR3 is made up of 18 amino acids. Germline V gene lookup returns CDR1 LGHNT and CDR2 FRNRAP. Here the CDR3 reads CASGLVPSGISSYNEQFF. The CDR3 nucleotides read TGTGCTAGTGGTTTGGTACCTAGCGGGATTTCTTCCTACAATGAGCAGTTCTTC.

This clonotype has a single count. This chain uses TRBV7-9 with TRBJ2-3; 11 nucleotides line up with TRBD2. Trimming removed 11 bases from V and 5 bases from J; junction bases left unmatched: 9. The CDR3 has 14 amino acids. CDR1 and CDR2 from the germline V gene are SEHNR and FQNEAQ (reference sequence). The CDR3 sequence: CASTLAGVRDTQYF. CDR3 DNA: TGTGCCTCAACACTAGCGGGAGTACGAGATACGCAGTATTTT.

In its sample, this clonotype was seen a few times. V is TRBV10-3 and J is TRBJ2-2; tentative D call: TRBD2 (6 bases). This CDR3 region has 14 residues. The germline CDR1 and CDR2 sequences are ENHRY and SYGVKD. V lost 4 bases, J lost 2 bases, and 8 bases lay in between. This chain's CDR3 is CAISGDSNTGELFF. The CDR3 DNA follows: TGTGCCATCAGTGGGGACTCTAACACCGGGGAGCTGTTTTTT.

The V call is TRBV7-2, the J call TRBJ2-7; TRBD2 aligns across 8 bases. V shed 2 bases, J shed 2 bases, and the junction held 8 bases outside the gene matches. This CDR3 contains 16 residues. The germline CDR1 and CDR2 sequences are SGHTA and FQGNSA. The CDR3 nucleotides read TGTGCCAGCAGCTTATTGACTACGGGGGGGCCCTACGAGCAGTACTTC. It specifies CASSLLTTGGPYEQYF. Supplemented by reference TRBV7-2 and TRBJ2-7, the full variable domain reads GAGVSQSPSNKVTEKGKDVELRCDPISGHTALYWYRQSLGQGLEFLIYFQGNSAPDKSGLPSDRFSAERTGGSVSTLTIQRTQQEDSAVYLCASSLLTTGGPYEQYFGPGTRLTVT.